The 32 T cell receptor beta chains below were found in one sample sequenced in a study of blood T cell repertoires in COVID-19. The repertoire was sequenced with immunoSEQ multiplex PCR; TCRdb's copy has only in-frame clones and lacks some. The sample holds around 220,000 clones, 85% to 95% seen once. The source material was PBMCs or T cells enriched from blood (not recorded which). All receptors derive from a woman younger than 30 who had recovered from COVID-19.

CDR3 amino acids: CASSSPSAGELFF. CDR3 sequence (DNA): TGTGCCAGTAGTTCACCTAGCGCCGGGGAGCTGTTTTTT. The chain joins TRBV19 to TRBJ2-2, with a weak D call TRBD2 (6 bases). The germline CDR1 and CDR2 sequences are LNHDA and SQIVND (reference sequence). V shed 5 bases and J shed 6 bases, with 10 bases lying between them. This CDR3 has 13 residues.

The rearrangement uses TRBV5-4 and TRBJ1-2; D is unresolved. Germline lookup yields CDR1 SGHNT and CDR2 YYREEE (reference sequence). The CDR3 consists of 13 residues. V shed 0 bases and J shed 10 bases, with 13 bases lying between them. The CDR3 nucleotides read TGTGCCAGCAGCTTGGATGTTAACAGAGCCTACACCTTC. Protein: CASSLDVNRAYTF. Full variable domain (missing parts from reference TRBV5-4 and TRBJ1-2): ETGVTQSPTHLIKTRGQQVTLRCSSQSGHNTVSWYQQALGQGPQFIFQYYREEENGRGNFPPRFSGLQFPNYSSELNVNALELDDSALYLCASSLDVNRAYTFGSGTRLTVV.

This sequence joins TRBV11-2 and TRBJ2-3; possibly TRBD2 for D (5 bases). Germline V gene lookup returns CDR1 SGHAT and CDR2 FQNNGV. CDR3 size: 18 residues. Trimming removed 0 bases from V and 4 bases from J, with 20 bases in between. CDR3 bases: TGTGCCAGCAGCTTAGAACGGGGTGATAGACGTAAGGCAGATACGCAGTATTTT. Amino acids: CASSLERGDRRKADTQYF.

The CDR3 loop reads CASSRKPGQDTGELFF. CDR3 nucleotides: TGCGCCAGCAGCCGTAAGCCGGGACAGGACACCGGGGAGCTGTTTTTT. This chain connects TRBV4-1 to TRBJ2-2; 8 positions match TRBD1. The CDR3 has 16 residues. The V segment lost 4 bases and the J segment 3 bases; nucleotides outside the gene matches: 7. Germline CDR1 is MGHRA and CDR2 is YSYEKL.

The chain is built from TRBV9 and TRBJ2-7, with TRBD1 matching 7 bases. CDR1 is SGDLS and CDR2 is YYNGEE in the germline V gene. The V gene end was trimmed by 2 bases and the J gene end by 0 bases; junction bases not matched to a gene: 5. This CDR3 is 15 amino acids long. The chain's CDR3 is CASSVGRGSSYEQYF. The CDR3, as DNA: TGTGCCAGCAGCGTCGGCAGGGGGAGCTCCTACGAGCAGTACTTC.

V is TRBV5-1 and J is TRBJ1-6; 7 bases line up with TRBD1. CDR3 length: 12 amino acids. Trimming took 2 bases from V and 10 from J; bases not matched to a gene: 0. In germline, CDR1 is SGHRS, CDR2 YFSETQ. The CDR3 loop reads CASSLGGSPLHF. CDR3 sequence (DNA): TGCGCCAGCAGCTTAGGGGGCTCACCCCTCCACTTT.

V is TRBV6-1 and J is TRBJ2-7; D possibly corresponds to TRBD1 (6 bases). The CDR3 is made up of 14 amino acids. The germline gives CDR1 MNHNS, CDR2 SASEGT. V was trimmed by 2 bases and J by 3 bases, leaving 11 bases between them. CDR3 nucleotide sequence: TGTGCCAGCAGTGAAAGGACAGCTCTCTACGAGCAGTACTTC. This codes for CASSERTALYEQYF.

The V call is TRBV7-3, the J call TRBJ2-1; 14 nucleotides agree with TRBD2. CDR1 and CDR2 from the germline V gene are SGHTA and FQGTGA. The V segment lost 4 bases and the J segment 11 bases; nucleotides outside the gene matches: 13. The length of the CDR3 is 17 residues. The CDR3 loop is CASSSGTSGGSSQKQFF. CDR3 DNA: TGTGCCAGCAGCTCCGGGACTAGCGGGGGTAGCTCCCAGAAGCAGTTCTTC.

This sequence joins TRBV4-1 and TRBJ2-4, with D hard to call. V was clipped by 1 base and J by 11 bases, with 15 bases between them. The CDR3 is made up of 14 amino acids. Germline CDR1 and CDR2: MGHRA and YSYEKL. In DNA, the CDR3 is TGCGCCAGCAGCCAAGGCTCGCAAGATACATTTCAGTACTTC. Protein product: CASSQGSQDTFQYF.

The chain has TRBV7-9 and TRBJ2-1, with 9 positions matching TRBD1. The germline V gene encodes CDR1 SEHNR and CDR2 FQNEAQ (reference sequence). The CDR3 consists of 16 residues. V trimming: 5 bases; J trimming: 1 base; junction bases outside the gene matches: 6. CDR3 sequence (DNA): TGTGCCAGCAGCCCACAGGGGGCCACGTCCTACAATGAGCAGTTCTTC. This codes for CASSPQGATSYNEQFF.

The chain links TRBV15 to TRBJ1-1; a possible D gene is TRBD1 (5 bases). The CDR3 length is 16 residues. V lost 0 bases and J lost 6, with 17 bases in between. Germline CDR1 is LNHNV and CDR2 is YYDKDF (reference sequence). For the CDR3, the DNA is TGTGCCACCAGCAGAGATAAGCGGCAGCGGGGGGCTGAAGCTTTCTTT. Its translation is CATSRDKRQRGAEAFF. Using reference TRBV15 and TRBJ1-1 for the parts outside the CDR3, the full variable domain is DAMVIQNPRYQVTQFGKPVTLSCSQTLNHNVMYWYQQKSSQAPKLLFHYYDKDFNNEADTPDNFQSRRPNTSFCFLDIRSPGLGDTAMYLCATSRDKRQRGAEAFFGQGTRLTVV.

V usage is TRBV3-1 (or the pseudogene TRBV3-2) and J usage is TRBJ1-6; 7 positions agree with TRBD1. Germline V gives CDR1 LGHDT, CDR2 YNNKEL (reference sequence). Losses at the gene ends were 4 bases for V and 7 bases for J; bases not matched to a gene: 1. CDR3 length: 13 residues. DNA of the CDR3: TGTGCCAGCAGCCGGGACAGAAATTCACCCCTCCACTTT. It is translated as CASSRDRNSPLHF.

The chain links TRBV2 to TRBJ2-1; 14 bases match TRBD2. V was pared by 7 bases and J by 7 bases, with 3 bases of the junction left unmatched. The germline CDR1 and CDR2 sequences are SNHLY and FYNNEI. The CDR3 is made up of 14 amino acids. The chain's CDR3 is CASTRLAGGNEQFF. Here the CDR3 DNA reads TGTGCCAGCACCCGACTAGCGGGGGGGAATGAGCAGTTCTTC.

The CDR3 nucleotides read TGTGCCAGCAGCTCCCGAGCTTACAATGAGCAGTTCTTC. Amino acids: CASSSRAYNEQFF. The rearrangement joins TRBV9 to TRBJ2-1, with D uncertain. Germline V gives CDR1 SGDLS, CDR2 YYNGEE. V was clipped by 4 bases and J by 4 bases, with 9 bases between them. The CDR3 contains 13 residues. Combining the CDR3 with reference TRBV9 and TRBJ2-1 gives the whole variable domain DSGVTQTPKHLITATGQRVTLRCSPRSGDLSVYWYQQSLDQGLQFLIQYYNGEERAKGNILERFSAQQFPDLHSELNLSSLELGDSALYFCASSSRAYNEQFFGPGTRLTVL.

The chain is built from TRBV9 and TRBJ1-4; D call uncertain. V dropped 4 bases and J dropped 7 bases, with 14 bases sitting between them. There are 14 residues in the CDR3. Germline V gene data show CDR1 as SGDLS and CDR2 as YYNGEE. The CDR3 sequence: CASSRGTGGEKLFF. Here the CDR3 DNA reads TGTGCCAGCAGCCGCGGCACGGGAGGTGAAAAACTGTTTTTT.

The CDR3 DNA reads as TGTGCCAGCAGCGCGGGACAGCTCCAAGAGACCCAGTACTTC. It is translated as CASSAGQLQETQYF. This chain connects TRBV5-4 to TRBJ2-5; tentatively, D is TRBD1 (7 bases). The germline V gene encodes CDR1 SGHNT and CDR2 YYREEE (reference sequence). V lost 4 bases and J 1 base, leaving 11 bases between the germline ends. This CDR3 is built from 14 residues.

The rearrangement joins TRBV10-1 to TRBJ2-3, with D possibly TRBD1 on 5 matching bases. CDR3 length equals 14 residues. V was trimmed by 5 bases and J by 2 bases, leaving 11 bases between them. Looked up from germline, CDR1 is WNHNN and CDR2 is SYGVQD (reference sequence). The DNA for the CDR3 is TGCGCCAGCAGTTTCCGGACACCCACAGATACGCAGTATTTT. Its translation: CASSFRTPTDTQYF.

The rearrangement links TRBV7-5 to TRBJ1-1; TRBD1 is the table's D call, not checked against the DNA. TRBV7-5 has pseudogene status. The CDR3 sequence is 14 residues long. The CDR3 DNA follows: TGTGCCAGAAGCTTAGGACAGGGGAACACTGAAGCTTTCTTT. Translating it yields CARSLGQGNTEAFF.

The CDR3 region is CASNARGNNEKLFF. The CDR3 DNA follows: TGTGCCAGCAACGCCCGGGGAAATAATGAAAAACTGTTTTTT. The chain has TRBV7-9 and TRBJ1-4; D gene ambiguous. V was cut by 7 bases and J by 4 bases, with 13 bases left in between. The CDR3 extends over 14 amino acids. The germline V gene has CDR1 SEHNR and CDR2 FQNEAQ (reference sequence).

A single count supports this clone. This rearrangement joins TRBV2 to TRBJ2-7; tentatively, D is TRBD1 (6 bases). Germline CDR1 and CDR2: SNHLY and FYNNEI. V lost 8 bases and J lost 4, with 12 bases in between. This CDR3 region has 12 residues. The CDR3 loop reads CASQQGPYEQYF. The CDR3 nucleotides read TGTGCCAGCCAACAGGGTCCTTACGAGCAGTACTTC.

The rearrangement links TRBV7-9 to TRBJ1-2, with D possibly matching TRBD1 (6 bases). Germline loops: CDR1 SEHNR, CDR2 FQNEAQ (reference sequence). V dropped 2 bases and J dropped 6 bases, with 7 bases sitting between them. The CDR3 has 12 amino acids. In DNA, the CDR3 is TGTGCCAGCAGCTTAACAGGGAATGGCTACACCTTC. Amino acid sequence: CASSLTGNGYTF.

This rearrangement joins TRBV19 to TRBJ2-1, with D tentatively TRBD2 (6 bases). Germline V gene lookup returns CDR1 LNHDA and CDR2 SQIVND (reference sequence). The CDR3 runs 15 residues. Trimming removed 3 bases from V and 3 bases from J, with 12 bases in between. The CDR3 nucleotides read TGTGCCAGTAGTATGGAGGGGACCGGCTACAATGAGCAGTTCTTC. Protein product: CASSMEGTGYNEQFF.

CDR3 protein: CASSLTGTAYGYTF. CDR3 coding DNA: TGTGCCAGCAGCTTAACGGGGACAGCCTATGGCTACACCTTC. The rearrangement links TRBV7-3 to TRBJ1-2; 7 bases map to TRBD1. J was trimmed by 4 bases and V by 0 bases; bases with no gene match: 2. Germline V gene data show CDR1 as SGHTA and CDR2 as FQGTGA. The length of the CDR3 is 14 residues.

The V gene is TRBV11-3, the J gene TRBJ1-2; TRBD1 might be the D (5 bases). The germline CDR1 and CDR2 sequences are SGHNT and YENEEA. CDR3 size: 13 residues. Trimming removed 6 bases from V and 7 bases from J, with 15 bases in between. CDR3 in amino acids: CASSYNQGSGYTF. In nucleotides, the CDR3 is TGTGCCAGCAGTTATAACCAGGGATCTGGCTACACCTTC.

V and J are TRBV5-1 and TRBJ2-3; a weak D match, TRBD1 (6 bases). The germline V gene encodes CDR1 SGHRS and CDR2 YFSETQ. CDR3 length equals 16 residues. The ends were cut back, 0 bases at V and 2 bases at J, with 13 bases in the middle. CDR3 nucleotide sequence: TGCGCCAGCAGCTTGGACCAGGGGAGAAACACAGATACGCAGTATTTT. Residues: CASSLDQGRNTDTQYF.

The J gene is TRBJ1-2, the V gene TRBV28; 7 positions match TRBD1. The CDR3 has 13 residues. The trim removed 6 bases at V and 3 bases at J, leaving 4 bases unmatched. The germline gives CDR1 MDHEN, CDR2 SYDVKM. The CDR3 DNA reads TGTGCCAGCAGCTCTGACAGGGACTATGGCTACACCTTC. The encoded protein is CASSSDRDYGYTF.

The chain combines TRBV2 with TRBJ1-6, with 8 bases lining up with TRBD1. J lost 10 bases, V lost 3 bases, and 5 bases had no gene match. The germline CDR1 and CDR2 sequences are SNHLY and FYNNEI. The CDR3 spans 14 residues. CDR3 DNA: TGTGCCAGCAGTGACGGACAGGGCAACTCACCCCTCCACTTT. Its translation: CASSDGQGNSPLHF. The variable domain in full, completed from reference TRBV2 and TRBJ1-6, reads EPEVTQTPSHQVTQMGQEVILRCVPISNHLYFYWYRQILGQKVEFLVSFYNNEISEKSEIFDDQFSVERPDGSNFTLKIRSTKLEDSAMYFCASSDGQGNSPLHFGNGTRLTVT.

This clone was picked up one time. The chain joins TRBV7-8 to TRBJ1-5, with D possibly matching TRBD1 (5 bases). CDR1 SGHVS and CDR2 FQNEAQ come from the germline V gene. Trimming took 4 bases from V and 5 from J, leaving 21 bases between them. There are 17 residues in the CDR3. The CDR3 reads CASSSGPGGEIYQPQHF. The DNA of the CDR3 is TGTGCCAGCAGCTCAGGGCCGGGCGGAGAAATTTATCAGCCCCAGCATTTT.

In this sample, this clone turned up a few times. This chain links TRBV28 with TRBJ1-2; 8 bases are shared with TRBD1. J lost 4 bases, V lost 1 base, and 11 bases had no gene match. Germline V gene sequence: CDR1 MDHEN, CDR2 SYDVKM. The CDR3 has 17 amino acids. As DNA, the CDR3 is TGTGCCAGCAGTTTATCCGGATTCGGACAGGGCCTCTATGGCTACACCTTC. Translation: CASSLSGFGQGLYGYTF.

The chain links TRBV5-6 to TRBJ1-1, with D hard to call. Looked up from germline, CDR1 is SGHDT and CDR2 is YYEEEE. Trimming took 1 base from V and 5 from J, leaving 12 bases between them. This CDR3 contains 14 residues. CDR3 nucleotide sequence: TGTGCCAGCAGCTTGCCGAGGGAAGGAACTGAAGCTTTCTTT. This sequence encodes CASSLPREGTEAFF.

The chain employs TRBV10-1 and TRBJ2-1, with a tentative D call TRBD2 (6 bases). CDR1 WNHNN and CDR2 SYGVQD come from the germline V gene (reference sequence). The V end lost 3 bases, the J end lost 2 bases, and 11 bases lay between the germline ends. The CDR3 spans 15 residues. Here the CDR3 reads CASSDMAGTYNEQFF. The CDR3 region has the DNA TGCGCCAGCAGTGATATGGCGGGAACCTACAATGAGCAGTTCTTC.

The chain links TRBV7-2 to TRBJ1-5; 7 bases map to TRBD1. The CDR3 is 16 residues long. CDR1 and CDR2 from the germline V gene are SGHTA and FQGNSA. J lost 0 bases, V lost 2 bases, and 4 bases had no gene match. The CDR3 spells CASSLRGGSSNQPQHF. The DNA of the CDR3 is TGTGCCAGCAGCTTAAGAGGGGGCAGTAGCAATCAGCCCCAGCATTTT.